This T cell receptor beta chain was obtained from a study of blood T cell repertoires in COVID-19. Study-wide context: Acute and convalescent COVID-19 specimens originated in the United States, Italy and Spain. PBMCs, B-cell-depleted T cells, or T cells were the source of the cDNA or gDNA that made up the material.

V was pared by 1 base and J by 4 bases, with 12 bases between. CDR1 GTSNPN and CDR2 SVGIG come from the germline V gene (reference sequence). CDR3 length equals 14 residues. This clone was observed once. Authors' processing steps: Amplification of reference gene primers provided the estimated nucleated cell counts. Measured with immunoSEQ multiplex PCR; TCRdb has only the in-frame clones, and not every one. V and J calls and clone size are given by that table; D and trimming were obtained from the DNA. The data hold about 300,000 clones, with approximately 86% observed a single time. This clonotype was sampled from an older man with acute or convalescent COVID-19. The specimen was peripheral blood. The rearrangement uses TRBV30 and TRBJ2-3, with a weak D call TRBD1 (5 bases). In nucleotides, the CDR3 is TGTGCCTGGAGTGACGGACATGTTCCAGATACGCAGTATTTT. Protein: CAWSDGHVPDTQYF.